This paragraph covers one T cell receptor beta chain sequence. Its antigen is not identified. CD4+ naive, central memory, regulatory and stem cell-like memory cells were sorted via CD45RO/CCR7/CD25/CD127/CD95/CD27. The source of the sample is a study of beta chain features in type 1 diabetes. Findings of the study overall: Lower insertion and higher deletion counts appeared at VDJ junctions in type 1 diabetes patients. cDNA-based reads could over-represent cells with high TCR expression.

The germline CDR1 and CDR2 sequences are DFQATT and SNEGSKA (reference sequence). V lost 5 bases and J 4 bases, leaving 8 bases between the germline ends. CDR3 size: 11 residues. Of the isolated RNA, all was reverse transcribed, and so the sequenced material was expressed TCRB transcripts. Libraries were prepared by immunoSEQ multiplex PCR; TCRdb keeps only in-frame clonotypes and omits some of them. In the table there are 430,000 or so clones, roughly an eighth of which are singletons. The sequence derives from a woman aged 18-29 years in good health. The chain links TRBV20-1 to TRBJ2-5; D tentatively fits TRBD1 or TRBD2 (5 bases each). Sequenced sample: naive CD4+ T cells from blood. The CDR3: CSAGDLETQYF. The CDR3 DNA follows: TGCAGTGCTGGGGACCTAGAGACCCAGTACTTC.